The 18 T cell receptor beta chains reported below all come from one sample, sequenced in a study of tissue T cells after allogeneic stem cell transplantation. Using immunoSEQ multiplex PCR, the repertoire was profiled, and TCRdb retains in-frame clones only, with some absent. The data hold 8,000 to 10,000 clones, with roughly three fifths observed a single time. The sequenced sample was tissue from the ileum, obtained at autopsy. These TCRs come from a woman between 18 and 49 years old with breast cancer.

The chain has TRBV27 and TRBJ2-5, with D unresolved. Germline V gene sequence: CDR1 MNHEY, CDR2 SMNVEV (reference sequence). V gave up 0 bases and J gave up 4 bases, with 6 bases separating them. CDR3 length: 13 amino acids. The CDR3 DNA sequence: TGTGCCAGCAGTTTATCGATCGGAGAGACCCAGTACTTC. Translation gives CASSLSIGETQYF.

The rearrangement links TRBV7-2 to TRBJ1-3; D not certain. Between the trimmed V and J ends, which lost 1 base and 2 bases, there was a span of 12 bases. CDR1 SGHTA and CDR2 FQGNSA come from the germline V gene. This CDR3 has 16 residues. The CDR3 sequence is CASSLGAGNTGNTIYF. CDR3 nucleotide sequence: TGTGCCAGCAGCTTAGGAGCGGGGAATACTGGAAACACCATATATTTT.

This CDR3 reads CASSFGTSLQETQYF. DNA of the CDR3: TGTGCCAGCAGCTTCGGGACTAGCCTCCAAGAGACCCAGTACTTC. The chain couples TRBV7-2 to TRBJ2-5; 9 bases map to TRBD2. The CDR3 is made up of 15 amino acids. Per germline, CDR1 SGHTA and CDR2 FQGNSA. The ends lost 3 bases at V and 1 base at J; junction bases unmatched: 3. Supplemented by reference TRBV7-2 and TRBJ2-5, the full variable domain reads GAGVSQSPSNKVTEKGKDVELRCDPISGHTALYWYRQSLGQGLEFLIYFQGNSAPDKSGLPSDRFSAERTGGSVSTLTIQRTQQEDSAVYLCASSFGTSLQETQYFGPGTRLLVL.

The CDR3 reads CASGFQSYEQYF. CDR3 bases: TGTGCTAGTGGTTTTCAGTCCTACGAGCAGTACTTC. The chain employs TRBV12-5 and TRBJ2-7; no definite D call. There are 12 residues in the CDR3. Germline CDR1 is LGHNT and CDR2 is FRNRAP. V was trimmed by 3 bases and J by 1 base, leaving 4 bases between them.

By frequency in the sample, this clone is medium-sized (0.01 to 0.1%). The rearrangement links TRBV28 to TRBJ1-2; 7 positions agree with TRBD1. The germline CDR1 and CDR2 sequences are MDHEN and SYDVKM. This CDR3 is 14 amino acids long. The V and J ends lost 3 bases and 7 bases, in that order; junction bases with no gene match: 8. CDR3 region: CASSFSDRVSGYTF. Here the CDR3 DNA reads TGTGCCAGCAGTTTCTCCGACAGGGTATCTGGCTACACCTTC.

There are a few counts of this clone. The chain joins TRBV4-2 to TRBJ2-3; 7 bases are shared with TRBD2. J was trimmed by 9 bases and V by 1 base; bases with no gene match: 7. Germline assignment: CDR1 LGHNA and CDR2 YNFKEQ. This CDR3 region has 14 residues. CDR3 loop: CASSQGRGGDTQYF. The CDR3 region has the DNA TGTGCCAGCAGCCAAGGTCGTGGGGGGGACACGCAGTATTTT.

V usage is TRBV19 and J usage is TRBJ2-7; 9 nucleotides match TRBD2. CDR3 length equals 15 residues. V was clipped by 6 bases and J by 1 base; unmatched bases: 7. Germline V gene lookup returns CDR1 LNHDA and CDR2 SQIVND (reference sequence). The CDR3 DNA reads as TGTGCCAGTAGCCCGACTAGCGGCAGATCCTACGAGCAGTACTTC. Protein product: CASSPTSGRSYEQYF. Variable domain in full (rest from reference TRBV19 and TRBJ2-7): DGGITQSPKYLFRKEGQNVTLSCEQNLNHDAMYWYRQDPGQGLRLIYYSQIVNDFQKGDIAEGYSVSREKKESFPLTVTSAQKNPTAFYLCASSPTSGRSYEQYFGPGTRLTVT.

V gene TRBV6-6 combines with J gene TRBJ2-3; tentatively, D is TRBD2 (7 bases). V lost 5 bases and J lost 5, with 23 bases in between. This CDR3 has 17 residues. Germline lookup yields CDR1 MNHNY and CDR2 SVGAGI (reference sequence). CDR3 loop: CASSQSPGGGSGDTQYF. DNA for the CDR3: TGTGCCAGCAGTCAATCCCCCGGGGGCGGGAGTGGAGATACGCAGTATTTT.

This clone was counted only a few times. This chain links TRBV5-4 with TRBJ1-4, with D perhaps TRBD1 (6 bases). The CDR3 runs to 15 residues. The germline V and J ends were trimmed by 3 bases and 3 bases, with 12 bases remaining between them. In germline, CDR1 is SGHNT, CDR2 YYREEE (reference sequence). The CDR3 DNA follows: TGTGCCAGCAGCTCACAGGGTTGGCCTAATGAAAAACTGTTTTTT. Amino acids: CASSSQGWPNEKLFF. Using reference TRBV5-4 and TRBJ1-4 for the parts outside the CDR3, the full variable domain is ETGVTQSPTHLIKTRGQQVTLRCSSQSGHNTVSWYQQALGQGPQFIFQYYREEENGRGNFPPRFSGLQFPNYSSELNVNALELDDSALYLCASSSQGWPNEKLFFGSGTQLSVL.

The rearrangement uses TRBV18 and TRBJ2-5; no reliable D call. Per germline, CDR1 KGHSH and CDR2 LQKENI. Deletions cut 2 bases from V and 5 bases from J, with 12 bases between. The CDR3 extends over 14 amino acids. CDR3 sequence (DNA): TGTGCCAGCTCACCATTAGGCACTGAGGAGACCCAGTACTTC. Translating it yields CASSPLGTEETQYF.

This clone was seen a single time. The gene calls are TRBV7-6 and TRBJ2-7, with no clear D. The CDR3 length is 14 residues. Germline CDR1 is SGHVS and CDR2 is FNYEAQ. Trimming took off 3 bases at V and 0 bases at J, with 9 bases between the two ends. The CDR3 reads CASSFDWDSYEQYF. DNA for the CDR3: TGTGCCAGCAGCTTCGATTGGGACTCCTACGAGCAGTACTTC. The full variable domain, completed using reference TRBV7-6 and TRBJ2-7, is GAGVSQSPRYKVTKRGQDVALRCDPISGHVSLYWYRQALGQGPEFLTYFNYEAQQDKSGLPNDRFSAERPEGSISTLTIQRTEQRDSAMYRCASSFDWDSYEQYFGPGTRLTVT.

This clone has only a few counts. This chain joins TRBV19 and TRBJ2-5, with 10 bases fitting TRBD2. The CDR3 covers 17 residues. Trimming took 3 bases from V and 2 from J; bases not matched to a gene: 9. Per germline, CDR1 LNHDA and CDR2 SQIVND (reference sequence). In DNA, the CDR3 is TGTGCCAGTAGTATGGGGAGCGGGAGGGCCGGGCAAGAGACCCAGTACTTC. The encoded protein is CASSMGSGRAGQETQYF.

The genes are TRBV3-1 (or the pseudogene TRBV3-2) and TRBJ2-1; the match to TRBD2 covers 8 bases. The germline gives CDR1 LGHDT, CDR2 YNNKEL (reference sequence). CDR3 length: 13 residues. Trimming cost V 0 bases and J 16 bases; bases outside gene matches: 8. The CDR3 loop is CASSQDLAGLLFF. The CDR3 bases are TGTGCCAGCAGCCAAGATCTAGCGGGCCTGTTATTCTTC.

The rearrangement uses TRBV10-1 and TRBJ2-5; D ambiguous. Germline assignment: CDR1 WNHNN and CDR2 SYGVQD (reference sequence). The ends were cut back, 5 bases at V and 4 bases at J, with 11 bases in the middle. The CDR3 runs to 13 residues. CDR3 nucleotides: TGCGCCAGCAGTATCGGGTGTCCAGAGACCCAGTACTTC. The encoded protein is CASSIGCPETQYF.

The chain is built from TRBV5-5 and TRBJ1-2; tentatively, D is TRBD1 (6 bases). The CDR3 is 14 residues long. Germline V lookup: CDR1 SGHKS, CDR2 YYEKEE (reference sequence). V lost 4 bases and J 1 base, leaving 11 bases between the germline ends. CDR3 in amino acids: CASSTGQFNYGYTF. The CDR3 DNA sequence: TGTGCCAGCAGCACCGGACAGTTTAACTATGGCTACACCTTC. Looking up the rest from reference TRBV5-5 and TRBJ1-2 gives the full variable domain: DAGVTQSPTHLIKTRGQQVTLRCSPISGHKSVSWYQQVLGQGPQFIFQYYEKEERGRGNFPDRFSARQFPNYSSELNVNALLLGDSALYLCASSTGQFNYGYTFGSGTRLTVV.

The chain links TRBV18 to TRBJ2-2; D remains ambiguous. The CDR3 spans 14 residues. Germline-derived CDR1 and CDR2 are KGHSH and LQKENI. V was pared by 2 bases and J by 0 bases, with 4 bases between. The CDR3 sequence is CASSPGTNTGELFF. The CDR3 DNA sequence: TGTGCCAGCTCACCAGGGACGAACACCGGGGAGCTGTTTTTT.

DNA of the CDR3: TGTGCCAGCAGCTTATCGGCAGGGTACAATTCACCCCTCCACTTT. Protein product: CASSLSAGYNSPLHF. This chain uses TRBV11-1 with TRBJ1-6, with D possibly TRBD1 on 5 matching bases. Looked up from germline, CDR1 is SGHAT and CDR2 is FQDESV (reference sequence). There are 15 residues in the CDR3. V lost 2 bases to trimming and J lost 7 bases, with 12 bases between them.

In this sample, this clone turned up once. The CDR3 coding sequence is TGTGCCAGCAGTTCCGAAGCCACAGATACGCAGTATTTT. Translation: CASSSEATDTQYF. The chain uses TRBV28 and TRBJ2-3; D uncertain. CDR1 and CDR2 from the germline V gene are MDHEN and SYDVKM. Trimming stripped 4 bases from V and 2 bases from J, with 7 bases between. There are 13 residues in the CDR3.